What follows are 15 T cell receptor beta chains derived from one specimen sequenced in a study of cytomegalovirus exposure and HLA in healthy donors. 60 Vbeta and 13 Jbeta primers were used in PCR. Sequencing was performed with immunoSEQ multiplex PCR; in TCRdb, only in-frame clones are kept and a portion is missing. This table holds some 150,000 clones, 70% to 85% found once. Sample: PBMCs. The receptors derive from a middle-aged man in good health and CMV-seronegative.

A few counts support this clone. This chain connects TRBV16 to TRBJ1-1; D perhaps matches TRBD1 (6 bases). The CDR3 runs to 16 residues. Looked up from germline, CDR1 is KGHSY and CDR2 is FQNENV. Trimming took off 7 bases at V and 6 bases at J, with 24 bases between the two ends. The CDR3 loop reads CASKRRGGAGKAEAFF. Here the CDR3 DNA reads TGTGCCAGCAAACGGAGGGGGGGCGCGGGGAAGGCTGAAGCTTTCTTT.

The chain couples TRBV19 to TRBJ2-1; tentatively, D is TRBD2 (6 bases). V lost 6 bases and J 3 bases, leaving 12 bases between the germline ends. The CDR3 is 14 residues long. The germline V gene has CDR1 LNHDA and CDR2 SQIVND (reference sequence). The CDR3 spells CASRPGGSYNEQFF. The CDR3 DNA is TGTGCCAGTAGGCCTGGAGGGAGCTACAATGAGCAGTTCTTC.

The chain links TRBV6-5 to TRBJ2-5; D perhaps matches TRBD2 (5 bases). The J call could be wrong; TRBJ2-7 is a better fit for the DNA end. CDR1 MNHEY and CDR2 SVGAGI come from the germline V gene. The CDR3 consists of 14 residues. This chain's CDR3 is CASSRGLGPNEQYF. For the CDR3, the DNA is TGTGCCAGCAGTCGCGGGTTAGGCCCTAACGAGCAGTACTTC.

The DNA for the CDR3 is TGTGCCAGCAGTGTGGGACAGACCTACGAGCAGTACTTC. The encoded protein is CASSVGQTYEQYF. The chain uses TRBV6-1 and TRBJ2-7; 7 bases map to TRBD1. V dropped 4 bases and J dropped 2; count of bases not matched to a gene: 2. The CDR3 sequence is 13 residues long. Germline CDR1 MNHNS, CDR2 SASEGT.

For this clone: A junction boundary mismatches the germline segment, possibly from a read error. V gene TRBV7-7 combines with J gene TRBJ2-3, with D perhaps matching TRBD2 (6 bases). The CDR3 is made up of 16 amino acids. From germline, CDR1 is SSHAT and CDR2 FNYEAQ (reference sequence). DNA of the CDR3: TGTGCTAGCAGCCCCGGGGTGCGGGATGGCACAGATACGCAGTATTTT. It yields the protein CASSPGVRDGTDTQYF. Full variable domain (rest looked up from reference TRBV7-7 and TRBJ2-3): GAGVSQSPRYKVTKRGQDVTLRCDPISSHATLYWYQQALGQGPEFLTYFNYEAQPDKSGLPSDRFSAERPEGSISTLTIQRTEQRDSAMYRCASSPGVRDGTDTQYFGPGTRLTVL.

The chain couples TRBV4-3 to TRBJ2-2; no clear D gene. The germline CDR1 and CDR2 sequences are LGHNA and YSLEER. V lost 0 bases and J lost 6, with 14 bases in between. The CDR3 length is 16 residues. CDR3 amino acids: CASSQDFLVRAGELFF. The CDR3 nucleotides are TGCGCCAGCAGCCAAGATTTCCTCGTTCGGGCCGGGGAGCTGTTTTTT.

The gene calls are TRBV27 and TRBJ1-1, with D unresolved. V lost 5 bases to trimming and J lost 1 base, with 8 bases between them. Germline V CDR1 and CDR2: MNHEY, SMNVEV (reference sequence). The CDR3 loop spans 13 amino acids. CDR3: CASSPGGNTEAFF. CDR3 nucleotides: TGTGCCAGCAGTCCGGGAGGGAACACTGAAGCTTTCTTT.

The chain recombines TRBV2 with TRBJ2-5; 12 positions match TRBD2. The assigned J gene may be wrong: the sequence end matches TRBJ2-7 better. The germline CDR1 and CDR2 sequences are SNHLY and FYNNEI. This CDR3 is 14 amino acids long. The chain's CDR3 is CASSASGGGYEQYF. In DNA form, the CDR3 reads TGTGCCAGCAGTGCTAGCGGGGGGGGCTACGAGCAGTACTTC.

This clone was seen only once. The genes are TRBV19 and TRBJ1-1; D unclear. Deletions cut 2 bases from V and 10 bases from J, with 17 bases between. The CDR3 length is 14 residues. Germline lookup yields CDR1 LNHDA and CDR2 SQIVND (reference sequence). This CDR3 reads CASSISGSPSGAFF. The DNA of the CDR3 is TGTGCCAGTAGTATATCTGGGTCCCCCAGCGGAGCTTTCTTT.

The V and J genes are TRBV5-1 and TRBJ2-1, with D perhaps TRBD2 (5 bases). Trimming shortened V by 2 bases and J by 8 bases, and 14 bases separated the two germline ends. This CDR3 region has 14 residues. Germline loops: CDR1 SGHRS, CDR2 YFSETQ. CDR3 residues: CASSFITARDEQFF. The CDR3 bases are TGCGCCAGCAGCTTCATTACCGCGAGGGATGAGCAGTTCTTC.

This clone was seen more than once but under ten times. The chain employs TRBV19 and TRBJ2-1; 13 nucleotides match TRBD2. The ends lost 1 base at V and 7 bases at J; junction bases unmatched: 7. CDR1 and CDR2 (germline): LNHDA, SQIVND (reference sequence). The CDR3 consists of 17 residues. CDR3 bases: TGTGCCAGTAGTATAGCCACACTAGCGGGGGGGGTGAATGAGCAGTTCTTC. It codes for CASSIATLAGGVNEQFF.

This chain joins TRBV12-5 and TRBJ1-1; D is uncertain. Germline V gene lookup returns CDR1 LGHNT and CDR2 FRNRAP. The CDR3 loop spans 12 amino acids. The V end was cut by 6 bases, the J end by 2 bases, with 7 bases between. The CDR3 DNA follows: TGTGCTAGTGGCCCGGGAAACACTGAAGCTTTCTTT. It is translated as CASGPGNTEAFF.

The chain carries TRBV7-8 and TRBJ1-6; 7 nucleotides match TRBD1. This CDR3 has 16 amino acids. J gave up 9 bases and V 4 bases, and 12 bases lay outside the gene matches. Looked up from germline, CDR1 is SGHVS and CDR2 is FQNEAQ. As DNA, the CDR3 is TGTGCCAGCAGCTCACTTACAGGGGATGGGAGTTCACCCCTCCACTTT. Translation: CASSSLTGDGSSPLHF.

The chain recombines TRBV6-1 with TRBJ2-1, with TRBD1 matching 8 bases. The V gene's germline CDR1 is MNHNS and CDR2 SASEGT. V gave up 3 bases and J gave up 10 bases; unmatched junction bases: 5. The CDR3 is 13 amino acids. CDR3 coding DNA: TGTGCCAGCAGTGACTTGACAGGGGTCGAGCAGTTCTTC. Protein: CASSDLTGVEQFF.

This clone came up once. This chain connects TRBV15 to TRBJ1-3, with D possibly matching TRBD1 (6 bases). This CDR3 comprises 16 residues. Germline V gene lookup returns CDR1 LNHNV and CDR2 YYDKDF (reference sequence). With 0 bases removed from V and 2 bases from J, the gap between germline ends came to 11 bases. The CDR3: CATSRDLGAPGNTIYF. In DNA, the CDR3 is TGTGCCACCAGCAGAGATTTGGGGGCTCCTGGAAACACCATATATTTT.